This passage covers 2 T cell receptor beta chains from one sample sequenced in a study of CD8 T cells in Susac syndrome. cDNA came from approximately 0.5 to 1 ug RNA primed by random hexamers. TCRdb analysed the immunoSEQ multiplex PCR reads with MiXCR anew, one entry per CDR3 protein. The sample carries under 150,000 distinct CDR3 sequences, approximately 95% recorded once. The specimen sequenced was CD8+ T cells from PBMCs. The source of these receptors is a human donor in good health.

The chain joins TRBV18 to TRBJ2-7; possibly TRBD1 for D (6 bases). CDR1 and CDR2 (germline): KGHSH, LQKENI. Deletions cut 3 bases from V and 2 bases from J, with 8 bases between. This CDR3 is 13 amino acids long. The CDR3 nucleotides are TGTGCCAGCTCACCTCGGGACACCTACGAGCAGTACTTC. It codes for CASSPRDTYEQYF.

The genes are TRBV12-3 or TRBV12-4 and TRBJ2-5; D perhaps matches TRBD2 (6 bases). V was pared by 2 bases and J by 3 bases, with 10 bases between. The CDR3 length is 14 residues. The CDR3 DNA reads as TGTGCCAGCAGTTTACTTCCGGGAGAAGAGACCCAGTACTTC. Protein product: CASSLLPGEETQYF.